One and the same sample provided the 16 T cell receptor beta chains below, sequenced in a study of blood T cell repertoires in COVID-19. The protocol was immunoSEQ multiplex PCR, while the TCRdb copy is restricted to in-frame clones and leaves out a portion. The sample has about 120,000 clones, 75% to 90% seen once; the top ten hold 7.9%. Sequencing was carried out using peripheral blood. The receptor source for this set is a man in his 70s with acute or convalescent COVID-19.

V usage is TRBV21-1 and J usage is TRBJ2-7; the table names TRBD2, a call not compared with the DNA. TRBV21-1 constitutes a pseudogene. The CDR3 extends over 13 amino acids. CDR3 in amino acids: CASSKSSPYEQYF. In DNA, the CDR3 is TGTGCCAGCAGCAAATCTAGCCCCTACGAGCAGTACTTC.

The chain is built from TRBV30 and TRBJ2-7; 11 nucleotides align to TRBD1. This CDR3 is 14 amino acids long. V was clipped by 4 bases and J by 3 bases; unmatched bases: 5. Germline values: CDR1 GTSNPN, CDR2 SVGIG (reference sequence). The CDR3 protein is CAWTPGQGVYEQYF. As DNA, the CDR3 is TGTGCCTGGACCCCGGGACAGGGGGTCTACGAGCAGTACTTC. The full variable domain, its missing parts supplied by reference TRBV30 and TRBJ2-7, is SQTIHQWPATLVQPVGSPLSLECTVEGTSNPNLYWYRQAAGRGLQLLFYSVGIGQISSEVPQNLSASRPQDRQFILSSKKLLLSDSGFYLCAWTPGQGVYEQYFGPGTRLTVT.

The J gene is TRBJ2-1, the V gene TRBV18; tentatively, D is TRBD1 (6 bases). The CDR3 is 15 residues long. CDR1 and CDR2 from the germline V gene are KGHSH and LQKENI. Trimming took 4 bases from V and 7 from J, leaving 17 bases between them. CDR3 in amino acids: CASSQQGMGLNEQFF. The CDR3 bases are TGTGCCAGCTCACAACAGGGAATGGGGCTGAATGAGCAGTTCTTC.

CDR3 coding DNA: TGTGCCAGCAGCCAACTAGGTAGCTCCTACAATGAGCAGTTCTTC. Its protein product is CASSQLGSSYNEQFF. The genes are TRBV14 and TRBJ2-1; the D is unclear. The CDR3 is made up of 15 amino acids. Germline assignment: CDR1 SGHDN and CDR2 FVKESK. V lost 2 bases to trimming and J lost 0 bases, with 8 bases between them. Full variable domain (missing parts from reference TRBV14 and TRBJ2-1): EAGVTQFPSHSVIEKGQTVTLRCDPISGHDNLYWYRRVMGKEIKFLLHFVKESKQDESGMPNNRFLAERTGGTYSTLKVQPAELEDSGVYFCASSQLGSSYNEQFFGPGTRLTVL.

The CDR3 nucleotides read TGTGCCATCAGTGAGCCCGGCGGTCTACAAGAGACCCAGTACTTC. Residues: CAISEPGGLQETQYF. The rearrangement joins TRBV10-3 to TRBJ2-5, with unresolved D. Per the germline V gene, CDR1 is ENHRY and CDR2 is SYGVKD. CDR3 length: 15 amino acids. The V and J ends lost 2 bases and 2 bases respectively, with 12 bases between them.

This clone was picked up a small number of times. The chain joins TRBV28 to TRBJ2-5; 7 bases fit TRBD2. The CDR3 totals 19 residues. V dropped 7 bases and J dropped 2; count of bases not matched to a gene: 22. Germline CDR1 reads MDHEN; CDR2 reads SYDVKM. The CDR3 spells CASTDSGTTGYGRQETQYF. The CDR3 DNA is TGTGCCAGCACCGATTCTGGGACTACCGGTTACGGTCGACAAGAGACCCAGTACTTC.

The chain combines TRBV2 with TRBJ2-2, with a weak D call TRBD2 (6 bases). The CDR3 is 17 residues long. Trimming cost V 6 bases and J 0 bases, with 17 bases left between them. Per the germline V gene, CDR1 is SNHLY and CDR2 is FYNNEI. The CDR3 nucleotides are TGTGCCAGCAGGGACCCCGCTAGCGAAACGAACACCGGGGAGCTGTTTTTT. Protein product: CASRDPASETNTGELFF.

This rearrangement joins TRBV3-1 (or the pseudogene TRBV3-2) to TRBJ1-5; D remains unclear. V lost 1 base and J lost 11, with 6 bases in between. CDR1 and CDR2 (germline): LGHDT, YNNKEL (reference sequence). This CDR3 is 11 amino acids long. CDR3 sequence reads: CASSQGGAQHF. The CDR3 bases are TGTGCCAGCAGCCAAGGGGGAGCCCAGCATTTT.

This clone was seen a handful of times. The chain combines TRBV7-9 with TRBJ2-7, with 9 positions matching TRBD1. Germline V gene sequence: CDR1 SEHNR, CDR2 FQNEAQ (reference sequence). This CDR3 is built from 15 residues. V lost 6 bases and J lost 2; bases outside the gene matches: 8. CDR3 in amino acids: CASRGPGTGTYEQYF. The CDR3 region has the DNA TGTGCCAGCAGGGGGCCCGGGACAGGGACCTACGAGCAGTACTTC.

This clone showed up just once. Compared with germline, one end of the junction differs, possibly owing to a read error. The CDR3: CASSLNRESQPKHF. The CDR3 bases are TGTGCCAGCTCACTAAACAGGGAGAGTCAGCCCAAGCATTTT. V gene TRBV18 combines with J gene TRBJ1-5; D might be TRBD1 (6 bases). The CDR3 sequence is 14 residues long. Germline-derived CDR1 and CDR2 are KGHSH and LQKENI.

This clone appeared many times. V is TRBV30 and J is TRBJ2-7; D is possibly TRBD1 (6 bases). Germline assignment: CDR1 GTSNPN and CDR2 SVGIG (reference sequence). The V end was cut by 0 bases, the J end by 4 bases, with 13 bases between. This CDR3 has 14 amino acids. The CDR3 nucleotides read TGTGCCTGGAGTGTGGGCACAGGGCGATACGAGCAGTACTTC. Amino acid sequence: CAWSVGTGRYEQYF.

Written as DNA, the CDR3 is TGTGCCAGCAGGGACAGGGAGTTGGGGAACACTGAAGCTTTCTTT. Residues: CASRDRELGNTEAFF. The gene calls are TRBV2 and TRBJ1-1; 8 nucleotides match TRBD1. CDR1 is SNHLY and CDR2 is FYNNEI in the germline V gene. CDR3 size: 15 residues. The trim removed 6 bases at V and 1 base at J, leaving 7 bases unmatched.

The rearrangement joins TRBV29-1 to TRBJ2-3, with 9 bases matching TRBD2. J lost 2 bases, V lost 5 bases, and 5 bases had no gene match. This CDR3 is built from 14 residues. Germline CDR1 reads SQVTM; CDR2 reads ANQGSEA. For the CDR3, the DNA is TGCAGCGTTTATAGCGGGGGAAACACAGATACGCAGTATTTT. It translates to CSVYSGGNTDTQYF.

V is TRBV5-1 and J is TRBJ2-2; no clear D gene. V was trimmed by 1 base and J by 0 bases, leaving 7 bases between them. CDR3 length: 15 residues. CDR1 SGHRS and CDR2 YFSETQ come from the germline V gene. CDR3 in amino acids: CASSLNPANTGELFF. In nucleotides, the CDR3 is TGCGCCAGCAGCTTGAACCCGGCGAACACCGGGGAGCTGTTTTTT.

J is TRBJ2-3 and V is TRBV28; D may be TRBD2 (6 bases). V was pared by 1 base and J by 8 bases, with 13 bases between. The CDR3 runs 14 residues. Germline loops: CDR1 MDHEN, CDR2 SYDVKM. The CDR3 DNA sequence: TGTGCCAGCAGTTTATCTGATGCGGAGGGTACGCAGTATTTT. This gives the protein CASSLSDAEGTQYF.

The rearrangement uses TRBV6-5 and TRBJ1-2; weak D call: TRBD1 (6 bases). Between the trimmed V and J ends, which lost 6 bases and 5 bases, there was a span of 16 bases. The length of the CDR3 is 14 residues. Germline assignment: CDR1 MNHEY and CDR2 SVGAGI. DNA of the CDR3: TGTGCCAGCAGCCGAAAACAGGGAATGTATGGCTACACCTTC. It specifies CASSRKQGMYGYTF.